The present TCR beta chain was sequenced within a study of siplizumab effects on memory and regulatory T cells. In germline, CDR1 is LNHNV, CDR2 YYDKDF (reference sequence). V gave up 1 base and J gave up 1 base, with 9 bases separating them. This CDR3 is built from 15 residues. Findings of the study overall: Only a minority of proliferating CD4+ or CD8+ clones had an assignable naive or memory phenotype, with roughly 75-95% lacking one. Among mappable alloreactive CD4+ clones, the Treg-derived fraction averaged approximately 75% with siplizumab versus about 30% in controls.

Assay: immunoSEQ multiplex PCR; the TCRdb copy retains only in-frame clones and omits some. This sample has roughly 40,000 clones, with about 90% found just once. A remark on this clone: As yet, its antigen is unknown.

The gene calls are TRBV15 and TRBJ2-3; D is unresolved. Sequenced sample: naive CD4+ T cells sorted from blood. The clonotype was recovered from a human donor in good health. The CDR3 DNA reads as TGTGCCACCAGCAGAGGCGAGAGACGCACAGATACGCAGTATTTT. Residues: CATSRGERRTDTQYF.